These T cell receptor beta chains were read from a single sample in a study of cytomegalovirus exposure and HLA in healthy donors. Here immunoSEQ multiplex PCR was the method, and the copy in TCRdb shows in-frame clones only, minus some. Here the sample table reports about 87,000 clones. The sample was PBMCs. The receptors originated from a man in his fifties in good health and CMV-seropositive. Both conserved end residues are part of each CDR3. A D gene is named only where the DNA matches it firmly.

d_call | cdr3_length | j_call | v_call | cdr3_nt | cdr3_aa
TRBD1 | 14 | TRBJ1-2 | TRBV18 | TGTGCCAGCTCACCACCGGGACAGGGCTATGGCTACACCTTC | CASSPPGQGYGYTF
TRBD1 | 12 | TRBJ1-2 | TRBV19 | TGTGCCAGTCGTCCCGGGACAGGATTTTACACCTTC | CASRPGTGFYTF
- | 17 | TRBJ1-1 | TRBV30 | TGTGCCTGGAAGACTACAGGGTTTCCGGACCTGAACACTGAAGCTTTCTTT | CAWKTTGFPDLNTEAFF
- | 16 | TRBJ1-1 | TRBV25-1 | TGTGCCAGCAGTGGGAGAGCCGACAGGATGGCCGCTGAAGCTTTCTTT | CASSGRADRMAAEAFF
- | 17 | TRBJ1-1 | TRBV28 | TGTGCCAGCAGATTTGGCGGCTCGTGGGGGGTGAACACTGAAGCTTTCTTT | CASRFGGSWGVNTEAFF
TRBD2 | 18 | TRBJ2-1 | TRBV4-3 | TGCGCCAGCAGCCAGGCTCGTCTAGCGGGAGGGCAATTGAATGAGCAGTTCTTC | CASSQARLAGGQLNEQFF
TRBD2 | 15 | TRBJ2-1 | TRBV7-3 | TGTGCCAGCAGCTCTCAACTAGCGGGGGACAATGAGCAGTTCTTC | CASSSQLAGDNEQFF
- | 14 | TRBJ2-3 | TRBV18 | TGTGCCAGCTCCCAAAATTCGGGTGAGGATACGCAGTATTTT | CASSQNSGEDTQYF
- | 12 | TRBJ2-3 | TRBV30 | TGTGCCCGGAGCGGGAGCACAGATACGCAGTATTTT | CARSGSTDTQYF
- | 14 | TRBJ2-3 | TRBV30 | TGTGCCTGGAGTGCGCTCTCCAGGGCAGATACGCAGTATTTT | CAWSALSRADTQYF
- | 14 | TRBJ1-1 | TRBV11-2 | TGTGCCAGCAGCTCCGTCAACGGGGGGGCTGAAGCTTTCTTT | CASSSVNGGAEAFF
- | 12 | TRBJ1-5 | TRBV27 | TGTGCCAGCAGTCCCTATAATCAGCCCCAGCATTTT | CASSPYNQPQHF
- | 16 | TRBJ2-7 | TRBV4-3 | TGCGCCAGCAGCCAACGGAGCGGCGGGTTAACCTACGAGCAGTACTTC | CASSQRSGGLTYEQYF
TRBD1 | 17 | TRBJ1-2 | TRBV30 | TGTGCCTGGAGTGGGGGTCGAGAGGGGGCAGGATTCTATGGCTACACCTTC | CAWSGGREGAGFYGYTF
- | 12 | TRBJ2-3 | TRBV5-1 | TGCGCCAGCAGCTTTCTCACAGATACGCAGTATTTT | CASSFLTDTQYF
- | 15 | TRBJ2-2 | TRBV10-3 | TGTGCCATCAGTGGCGACGCCAGGGTCCCCGGGGAGCTGTTTTTT | CAISGDARVPGELFF
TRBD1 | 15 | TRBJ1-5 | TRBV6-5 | TGTGCCAGCAGTTCCGGGACAGGGGGAAATCAGCCCCAGCATTTT | CASSSGTGGNQPQHF
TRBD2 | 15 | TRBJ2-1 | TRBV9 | TGTGCCAGCAGCGTATCTGGGAGCGGGATTTATGAGCAGTTCTTC | CASSVSGSGIYEQFF
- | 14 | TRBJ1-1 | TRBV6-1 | TGTGCCAGCACCAAGCAGGGGCGAGTCACTGAAGCTTTCTTT | CASTKQGRVTEAFF
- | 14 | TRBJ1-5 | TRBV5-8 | TGTGCCAGCAGCTCGGGAGGGGAACATCAGCCCCAGCATTTT | CASSSGGEHQPQHF
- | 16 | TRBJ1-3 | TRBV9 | TGTGCCAGCAACGATGGGTTACAGGGAACGGGAAACACCATATATTTT | CASNDGLQGTGNTIYF
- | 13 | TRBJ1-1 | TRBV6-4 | TGTGCCAGCAGTGAGACTTTCGAAGGTGAAGCTTTCTTT | CASSETFEGEAFF
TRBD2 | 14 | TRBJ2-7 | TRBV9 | TGTGCCAGCAGCGGACTAGCGCCCTGGGGAGAGCAGTACTTC | CASSGLAPWGEQYF
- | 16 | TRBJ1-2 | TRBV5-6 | TGTGCCAGCAGCTTGGATGGGGGCAGGTTCGGCTATGGCTACACCTTC | CASSLDGGRFGYGYTF
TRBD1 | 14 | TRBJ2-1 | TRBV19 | TGTGCCAGTAGAGGACAGGGTAAGGGGGGTGAGCAGTTCTTC | CASRGQGKGGEQFF
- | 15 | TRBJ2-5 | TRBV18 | TGTGCCAGCTCACCGTTGCGGGATGTAGGGGAGACCCAGTACTTC | CASSPLRDVGETQYF
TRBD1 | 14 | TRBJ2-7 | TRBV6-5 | TGTGCCAGCAGTTGGGGAACAGGGGGAGGCGAGCAGTACTTC | CASSWGTGGGEQYF
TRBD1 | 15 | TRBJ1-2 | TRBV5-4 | TGTGCCAGCAGCTTGGGGGGACAGGGATTCTATGGCTACACCTTC | CASSLGGQGFYGYTF
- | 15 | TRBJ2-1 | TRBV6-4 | TGTGCCAGCAGTGTAGAATACGGCTCCTACAATGAGCAGTTCTTC | CASSVEYGSYNEQFF